What follows are 10 T cell receptor beta chains derived from one specimen sequenced in a study of blood T cell repertoires in COVID-19. Profiled with immunoSEQ multiplex PCR; TCRdb holds only in-frame clones, not every one. The repertoire holds a few hundred thousand clones, with about 86% as singletons. What was sequenced was peripheral blood. The receptor set was obtained from a young man with active or convalescent COVID-19.

The rearrangement links TRBV7-3 to TRBJ2-7, with TRBD1 matching 8 bases. The germline V gene has CDR1 SGHTA and CDR2 FQGTGA. The CDR3 is made up of 12 amino acids. Germline trimming cut 4 bases from V and 7 bases from J; bases unmatched to any gene: 3. The CDR3 sequence: CASSSRTGEQYF. In nucleotides, the CDR3 is TGTGCCAGCAGCTCCCGGACAGGGGAGCAGTACTTC.

The chain employs TRBV28 and TRBJ1-3, with a possible D match to TRBD1 (5 bases). The CDR3 consists of 14 residues. The germline V and J ends were trimmed by 3 bases and 5 bases, with 11 bases remaining between them. Germline CDR1 is MDHEN and CDR2 is SYDVKM. The CDR3 DNA reads TGTGCCAGCAGTTTGGGGGGTAGAAGAAACACCATATATTTT. It codes for CASSLGGRRNTIYF.

CDR3 in amino acids: CASSLSGRKTGELFF. The DNA for the CDR3 is TGTGCCAGCAGTTTATCTGGGCGTAAAACCGGGGAGCTGTTTTTT. The V call is TRBV27, the J call TRBJ2-2, with unresolved D. CDR1 MNHEY and CDR2 SMNVEV come from the germline V gene (reference sequence). This CDR3 has 15 residues. The germline V and J ends were trimmed by 0 bases and 5 bases, with 10 bases remaining between them.

V is TRBV27 and J is TRBJ2-4; possibly TRBD1 for D (7 bases). Between the trimmed V and J ends, which lost 5 bases and 7 bases, there was a span of 15 bases. Per germline, CDR1 MNHEY and CDR2 SMNVEV (reference sequence). This CDR3 region has 14 residues. The CDR3 here is CASSQGGLLNIQYF. Here the CDR3 DNA reads TGTGCCAGCAGTCAGGGGGGTCTACTGAACATTCAGTACTTC.

The rearrangement uses TRBV19 and TRBJ2-7, with 7 bases lining up with TRBD1. V lost 5 bases to trimming and J lost 5 bases; unmatched junction nucleotides: 9. The germline gives CDR1 LNHDA, CDR2 SQIVND (reference sequence). The CDR3 loop spans 14 amino acids. The CDR3 region has the DNA TGTGCCAGTAGTCCTCCGACAGGGATCCACGAGCAGTACTTC. Protein: CASSPPTGIHEQYF.

This chain uses TRBV4-1 with TRBJ2-2; perhaps TRBD2 as D (6 bases). Between the trimmed V and J ends, which lost 8 bases and 2 bases, there was a span of 18 bases. CDR3 length equals 16 residues. Germline V lookup: CDR1 MGHRA, CDR2 YSYEKL. CDR3: CASASFLAENTGELFF. The CDR3 bases are TGCGCCAGCGCGAGTTTTTTAGCGGAAAACACCGGGGAGCTGTTTTTT.

The V and J genes are TRBV5-6 and TRBJ2-3, with D possibly matching TRBD1 (6 bases). Germline V gene sequence: CDR1 SGHDT, CDR2 YYEEEE. Trimming removed 5 bases from V and 3 bases from J, with 16 bases in between. CDR3 length equals 15 residues. CDR3 DNA: TGTGCCAGCAGGTACACAGGGTTAAAGACAGATACGCAGTATTTT. It specifies CASRYTGLKTDTQYF.

The rearrangement links TRBV20-1 to TRBJ2-7, with no clear D. The CDR3 has 11 amino acids. Germline lookup yields CDR1 DFQATT and CDR2 SNEGSKA (reference sequence). V shed 7 bases and J shed 5 bases, with 12 bases lying between them. CDR3 sequence reads: CSVAGRDEQYF. In nucleotides, the CDR3 is TGCAGTGTCGCAGGTAGAGACGAGCAGTACTTC.

The gene calls are TRBV6-2 or TRBV6-3 and TRBJ2-3; 14 bases fit TRBD2. The germline gives CDR1 MNHEY, CDR2 SVGEGT. V shed 5 bases and J 5 bases; nucleotides not matched to a gene: 12. This CDR3 has 18 residues. DNA of the CDR3: TGTGCCAGCAGTCTCGGACTAGCGGGGGGAATCGGGTTAGATACGCAGTATTTT. Protein: CASSLGLAGGIGLDTQYF.

The chain carries TRBV19 and TRBJ2-1, with 7 positions matching TRBD2. Germline V gene data show CDR1 as LNHDA and CDR2 as SQIVND (reference sequence). The CDR3 is 15 amino acids. V lost 1 base, J lost 4 bases, and 4 bases stayed unmatched. The CDR3 DNA follows: TGTGCCAGTAGTATAGGCGGGAGATTGTACAATGAGCAGTTCTTC. Translation: CASSIGGRLYNEQFF. Full variable domain (missing parts from reference TRBV19 and TRBJ2-1): DGGITQSPKYLFRKEGQNVTLSCEQNLNHDAMYWYRQDPGQGLRLIYYSQIVNDFQKGDIAEGYSVSREKKESFPLTVTSAQKNPTAFYLCASSIGGRLYNEQFFGPGTRLTVL.